This T cell receptor (beta chain) came from a study of shared clonotypes between healthy human individuals. This clone showed up just once. This CDR3 has 15 residues. Between the trimmed V and J ends, which lost 9 bases and 3 bases, there was a span of 19 bases. In germline, CDR1 is SGHNT, CDR2 YYREEE (reference sequence). Clones were read by immunoSEQ multiplex PCR, and TCRdb kept only the in-frame ones, dropping some. The data contain some 2.4 million clones, more than 85% of them singletons. V usage is TRBV5-4 and J usage is TRBJ1-5; possible D gene TRBD1, 5 bases. The sample taken for sequencing was naive CD4+ T cells from PBMCs. Noted subset: CD45RA+ positively selected. The clonotype originates from a man in his late teens or twenties in good health. Some clones in this sample may be carry-over from other donors' samples. The CDR3 region is CATQLGQGLNQPQHF. The CDR3 nucleotides read TGTGCCACTCAGCTTGGTCAGGGACTCAATCAGCCCCAGCATTTT. The full variable domain, its missing parts supplied by reference TRBV5-4 and TRBJ1-5, is ETGVTQSPTHLIKTRGQQVTLRCSSQSGHNTVSWYQQALGQGPQFIFQYYREEENGRGNFPPRFSGLQFPNYSSELNVNALELDDSALYLCATQLGQGLNQPQHFGDGTRLSIL.